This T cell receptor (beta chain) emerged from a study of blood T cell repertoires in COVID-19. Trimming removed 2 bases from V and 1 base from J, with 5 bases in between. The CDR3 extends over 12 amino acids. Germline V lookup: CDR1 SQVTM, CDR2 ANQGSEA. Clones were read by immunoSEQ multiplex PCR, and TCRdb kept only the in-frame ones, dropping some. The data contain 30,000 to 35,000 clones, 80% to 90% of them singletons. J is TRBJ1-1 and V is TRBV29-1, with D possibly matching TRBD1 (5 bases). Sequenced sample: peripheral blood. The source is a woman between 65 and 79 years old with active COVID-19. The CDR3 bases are TGCAGCGTTGAACAGGGGAACACTGAAGCTTTCTTT. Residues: CSVEQGNTEAFF. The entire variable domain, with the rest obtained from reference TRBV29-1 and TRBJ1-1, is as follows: SAVISQKPSRDICQRGTSLTIQCQVDSQVTMMFWYRQQPGQSLTLIATANQGSEATYESGFVIDKFPISRPNLTFSTLTVSNMSPEDSSIYLCSVEQGNTEAFFGQGTRLTVV.